Reported below is one T cell receptor beta chain. Its matching antigen is unknown. V shed 0 bases and J 2 bases; nucleotides not matched to a gene: 6. This CDR3 comprises 16 residues. This entry is derived from a study of graft-versus-host responses after intestinal transplantation. Overall study context: Among the recipients, transplants were multivisceral, liver-intestinal, or isolated intestinal.

The assay was immunoSEQ multiplex PCR, and TCRdb's table has in-frame clones only and misses some. The sample yields roughly 110,000 clones, roughly nine tenths seen once. Findings and caveats of the study: Recipient marrow harbored GvH clones, some of which surfaced first in ileum or blood. Peak circulating GvH clone levels tracked with early post-transplant HvG declines.

This sequence originates from a human donor who was the organ donor for an intestinal transplant. The sample was unstimulated CD4+ T cells sorted from spleen or lymph node cells, taken before transplant. J is TRBJ2-7 and V is TRBV23-1; the match to TRBD2 covers 8 bases. TRBV23-1 is flagged as an ORF with uncertain function. CDR3 in amino acids: CASSQSVAGQPYEQYF. The CDR3 DNA is TGCGCCAGCAGTCAATCGGTAGCGGGGCAGCCCTACGAGCAGTACTTC.